These 21 T cell receptor beta chains were sequenced from one sample in a study of blood T cell repertoires in COVID-19. Some clones are missing from TCRdb's copy, which holds only in-frame ones; the method was immunoSEQ multiplex PCR. The data hold over 30,000 clones, with 90% observed a single time. The specimen sequenced was peripheral blood. The source is a human donor in a cohort sampled during active COVID-19.

The genes are TRBV5-1 and TRBJ1-4; 8 nucleotides line up with TRBD1. This CDR3 spans 14 amino acids. V trimming: 0 bases; J trimming: 5 bases; junction bases outside the gene matches: 0. The germline gives CDR1 SGHRS, CDR2 YFSETQ. The CDR3 DNA reads as TGCGCCAGCAGCTTGGGGACAGGGAATGAAAAACTGTTTTTT. Encoded protein: CASSLGTGNEKLFF.

This chain's CDR3 is CASGLAPRLPYEQYF. CDR3 in DNA: TGTGCTAGTGGTTTGGCGCCCAGGCTTCCGTACGAGCAGTACTTC. J is TRBJ2-7 and V is TRBV12-5; D is unclear. CDR1 and CDR2 from the germline V gene are LGHNT and FRNRAP. The germline V and J ends were trimmed by 1 base and 4 bases, with 14 bases remaining between them. The length of the CDR3 is 15 residues. Combining the CDR3 with reference TRBV12-5 and TRBJ2-7 gives the whole variable domain DARVTQTPRHKVTEMGQEVTMRCQPILGHNTVFWYRQTMMQGLELLAYFRNRAPLDDSGMPKDRFSAEMPDATLATLKIQPSEPRDSAVYFCASGLAPRLPYEQYFGPGTRLTVT.

This sequence joins TRBV4-3 and TRBJ2-5; the D gene is possibly TRBD1 (6 bases). The CDR3 spans 15 residues. With 0 bases removed from V and 3 bases from J, the gap between germline ends came to 11 bases. Germline CDR1 reads LGHNA; CDR2 reads YSLEER. The CDR3 DNA follows: TGCGCCAGCAGCCAAGACTTGTCAGGGGAAGAGACCCAGTACTTC. Its translation: CASSQDLSGEETQYF.

V gene TRBV4-2 combines with J gene TRBJ2-5, with D perhaps TRBD2 (5 bases). The germline CDR1 and CDR2 sequences are LGHNA and YNFKEQ. There are 16 residues in the CDR3. The V and J ends lost 4 bases and 2 bases respectively, with 17 bases between them. The CDR3 reads CASSLIAARGQETQYF. In DNA, the CDR3 is TGTGCCAGCAGCCTCATCGCAGCCAGAGGGCAAGAGACCCAGTACTTC.

The chain couples TRBV28 to TRBJ1-4; TRBD1 is a possible D gene (6 bases). With 2 bases removed from V and 7 bases from J, the gap between germline ends came to 23 bases. Germline-derived CDR1 and CDR2 are MDHEN and SYDVKM. There are 18 residues in the CDR3. CDR3 residues: CASSLPGFGGRGGEKLFF. DNA of the CDR3: TGTGCCAGCAGTTTACCCGGATTCGGGGGGCGGGGAGGTGAAAAACTGTTTTTT.

V and J are TRBV5-1 and TRBJ2-7, with 9 bases that match TRBD1. V gave up 3 bases and J gave up 2 bases; unmatched junction bases: 12. CDR3 length: 17 amino acids. Per the germline V gene, CDR1 is SGHRS and CDR2 is YFSETQ. CDR3 sequence reads: CASSWSRDRVKTYEQYF. The CDR3 region has the DNA TGCGCCAGCAGCTGGAGCCGGGACAGGGTAAAAACCTACGAGCAGTACTTC. Full variable domain (rest looked up from reference TRBV5-1 and TRBJ2-7): KAGVTQTPRYLIKTRGQQVTLSCSPISGHRSVSWYQQTPGQGLQFLFEYFSETQRNKGNFPGRFSGRQFSNSRSEMNVSTLELGDSALYLCASSWSRDRVKTYEQYFGPGTRLTVT.

The V gene is TRBV13, the J gene TRBJ2-7; possibly TRBD1 for D (6 bases). Per germline, CDR1 PRHDT and CDR2 FYEKMQ (reference sequence). V was trimmed by 4 bases and J by 1 base, leaving 11 bases between them. CDR3 size: 14 residues. CDR3 coding DNA: TGTGCCAGCAGCTCCCGGGACAAGTCCTACGAGCAGTACTTC. As protein: CASSSRDKSYEQYF.

This chain connects TRBV5-4 to TRBJ2-7, with TRBD2 identical over 8 bases. Per germline, CDR1 SGHNT and CDR2 YYREEE (reference sequence). V trimming: 0 bases; J trimming: 4 bases; junction bases outside the gene matches: 3. This CDR3 comprises 14 residues. Here the CDR3 reads CASSLASGPYEQYF. The DNA for the CDR3 is TGTGCCAGCAGCTTGGCTAGCGGGCCTTACGAGCAGTACTTC.

This clone was detected once. This chain connects TRBV12-3 or TRBV12-4 to TRBJ1-5; TRBD1 aligns across 7 bases. J lost 7 bases, V lost 6 bases, and 6 bases had no gene match. This CDR3 spans 13 amino acids. CDR3 DNA: TGTGCCAGCAGGATGACAGGGACGCAGCCCCAGCATTTT. This codes for CASRMTGTQPQHF.

The rearrangement links TRBV6-6 to TRBJ1-2; D possibly corresponds to TRBD1 (5 bases). The length of the CDR3 is 12 residues. Per germline, CDR1 MNHNY and CDR2 SVGAGI (reference sequence). The V end was cut by 11 bases, the J end by 3 bases, with 13 bases between. CDR3 residues: CALGGSHYGYTF. CDR3 coding DNA: TGTGCCCTCGGGGGGTCTCACTATGGCTACACCTTC.

CDR3 nucleotides: TGTGCCAGCAGCTCCTTATACAGGGTAGTGGTAGGGACGCAGTATTTT. This gives the protein CASSSLYRVVVGTQYF. The rearrangement uses TRBV21-1 and TRBJ2-3; the table assigns TRBD1, which was not confirmed against the DNA. TRBV21-1 is a pseudogene segment. The CDR3 is 16 residues long.

The chain joins TRBV3-1 (or the pseudogene TRBV3-2) to TRBJ1-1; D is unclear. Germline lookup yields CDR1 LGHDT and CDR2 YNNKEL (reference sequence). V was trimmed by 1 base and J by 8 bases, leaving 8 bases between them. The CDR3 totals 12 residues. CDR3 region: CASSQGEVEAFF. Here the CDR3 DNA reads TGTGCCAGCAGCCAAGGTGAGGTCGAAGCTTTCTTT.

CDR3 sequence (DNA): TGTGCCAGCAGTCCGGGGTTTAGGGATGGCTACACCTTC. This codes for CASSPGFRDGYTF. The J gene is TRBJ1-2, the V gene TRBV12-3 or TRBV12-4; no clear D gene. The CDR3 consists of 13 residues. V was pared by 5 bases and J by 6 bases, with 13 bases between.

The chain carries TRBV7-9 and TRBJ2-5; D may be TRBD1 (6 bases). This CDR3 contains 15 residues. The ends were cut back, 5 bases at V and 0 bases at J, with 13 bases in the middle. Germline CDR1 reads SEHNR; CDR2 reads FQNEAQ (reference sequence). DNA for the CDR3: TGTGCCAGCAGCCCGGGACACGGGTACCAAGAGACCCAGTACTTC. Translating it yields CASSPGHGYQETQYF.

In nucleotides, the CDR3 is TGTGCCAGCAGCGTTCGGACAGGGGGGATGGCAGATACGCAGTATTTT. This translates into CASSVRTGGMADTQYF. The rearrangement joins TRBV7-2 to TRBJ2-3, with 10 nucleotides matching TRBD1. The CDR3 loop spans 16 amino acids. Germline assignment: CDR1 SGHTA and CDR2 FQGNSA. V lost 5 bases and J lost 4; bases outside the gene matches: 9.

This chain uses TRBV2 with TRBJ2-6; D ambiguous. CDR3 length equals 13 residues. V gave up 7 bases and J gave up 0 bases, with 4 bases separating them. Germline V gene lookup returns CDR1 SNHLY and CDR2 FYNNEI. As DNA, the CDR3 is TGTGCCAGCAAGCTCTCTGGGGCCAACGTCCTGACTTTC. As protein: CASKLSGANVLTF. Complete variable domain (other parts from reference TRBV2 and TRBJ2-6): EPEVTQTPSHQVTQMGQEVILRCVPISNHLYFYWYRQILGQKVEFLVSFYNNEISEKSEIFDDQFSVERPDGSNFTLKIRSTKLEDSAMYFCASKLSGANVLTFGAGSRLTVL.

This CDR3 is CASSSGIFDEQFF. In nucleotides, the CDR3 is TGTGCCAGCTCTAGCGGGATATTTGATGAGCAGTTCTTC. The chain is built from TRBV19 and TRBJ2-1; TRBD2 aligns across 9 bases. CDR3 length equals 13 residues. The ends lost 9 bases at V and 8 bases at J; junction bases unmatched: 8. Germline V lookup: CDR1 LNHDA, CDR2 SQIVND (reference sequence).

The rearrangement joins TRBV25-1 to TRBJ2-7, with TRBD2 identical over 8 bases. Per germline, CDR1 MGHDK and CDR2 SYGVNS. The CDR3 is made up of 14 amino acids. J lost 6 bases, V lost 7 bases, and 11 bases had no gene match. DNA of the CDR3: TGTGCCAGCACAGATGGGCGGGAGGTGGGCGAGCAGTACTTC. Protein sequence: CASTDGREVGEQYF.

The chain joins TRBV6-5 to TRBJ1-3, with TRBD1 matching over 7 bases. Germline V gives CDR1 MNHEY, CDR2 SVGAGI. The V and J ends lost 6 bases and 0 bases, in that order; junction bases with no gene match: 5. The CDR3 consists of 15 residues. The CDR3 nucleotides read TGTGCCAGCAGGTCGGGACAGTCCTCTGGAAACACCATATATTTT. It translates to CASRSGQSSGNTIYF.

This CDR3 reads CASSNDRGYEQYF. DNA of the CDR3: TGCGCCAGCAGCAACGACAGGGGCTACGAGCAGTACTTC. The chain combines TRBV5-1 with TRBJ2-7; 8 bases agree with TRBD1. CDR1 is SGHRS, CDR2 YFSETQ, per germline. V shed 4 bases and J 3 bases; nucleotides not matched to a gene: 3. The CDR3 totals 13 residues.

The chain has TRBV19 and TRBJ1-6, with TRBD1 identical over 7 bases. This CDR3 has 17 amino acids. The J segment lost 8 bases and the V segment lost 2 bases, leaving 12 bases of the junction unmatched. Germline assignment: CDR1 LNHDA and CDR2 SQIVND (reference sequence). In nucleotides, the CDR3 is TGTGCCAGTAGTATACCCAGACAGGGTAATTTGGATTCACCCCTCCACTTT. This sequence encodes CASSIPRQGNLDSPLHF.